The T cell receptor (beta chain) described here comes from a study of T cells in tuberculosis. This clone was seen only once. Its antigen is still unknown. Each donor contributed about 100,000 T cells on average, unsorted. The CDR3 runs 18 residues. V dropped 1 base and J dropped 3; count of bases not matched to a gene: 10. Per the germline V gene, CDR1 is SGHAT and CDR2 is FQNNGV. Study observations and caveats: Using the GMM-specific repertoire gave more than 85% accuracy versus approximately 66% with motifs. Active tuberculosis alpha repertoires lay closer to GMM-specific TCRs than controls'. Active tuberculosis patients had shorter CDR3-alpha; the beta difference was nonsignificant.

The table came from immunoSEQ multiplex PCR; TCRdb's copy has only in-frame clones and leaves some out. This sample has about 30,000 clones; 95% to 96% occur once, and the top ten carry 2.4%. The sample taken for sequencing was PBMCs. The receptor was derived from a donor aged 5-35 years with latent tuberculosis or without tuberculosis infection. V usage is TRBV11-2 and J usage is TRBJ2-7, with TRBD2 identical over 12 bases. The CDR3: CASSLGASGGAVIYEQYF. In DNA form, the CDR3 reads TGTGCCAGCAGCTTAGGGGCTAGCGGGGGGGCGGTTATCTACGAGCAGTACTTC.